The 17 T cell receptor beta chains reported below all come from one sample, sequenced in a study of PD-L1 blockade in urothelial cancer. Data came from immunoSEQ multiplex PCR; TCRdb stores just in-frame clones and leaves some out. The sample lists about 74,000 clones, roughly 80% occurring once. The material was PBMCs, obtained around atezolizumab (anti-PD-L1) treatment. These receptors all stem from a man in his 70s with urothelial cancer.

The chain is built from TRBV7-6 and TRBJ2-2, with a possible D match to TRBD1 (6 bases). Germline CDR1 SGHVS, CDR2 FNYEAQ. The length of the CDR3 is 18 residues. V was trimmed by 1 base and J by 2 bases, leaving 17 bases between them. CDR3 DNA sequence: TGTGCCAGCAGCTTAGTGAGCCCCATCGGGACAAACACCGGGGAGCTGTTTTTT. It encodes CASSLVSPIGTNTGELFF. The complete variable domain, with remaining parts taken from reference TRBV7-6 and TRBJ2-2, reads GAGVSQSPRYKVTKRGQDVALRCDPISGHVSLYWYRQALGQGPEFLTYFNYEAQQDKSGLPNDRFSAERPEGSISTLTIQRTEQRDSAMYRCASSLVSPIGTNTGELFFGEGSRLTVL.

The chain recombines TRBV27 with TRBJ2-7, with 8 nucleotides matching TRBD2. CDR1 MNHEY and CDR2 SMNVEV come from the germline V gene (reference sequence). Losses at the gene ends were 2 bases for V and 3 bases for J; bases not matched to a gene: 3. The CDR3 length is 14 residues. DNA for the CDR3: TGTGCCAGCAGTTTAGTAGCGGGGATCTACGAGCAGTACTTC. Its protein product is CASSLVAGIYEQYF.

The gene calls are TRBV18 and TRBJ1-5, with TRBD1 matching 8 bases. Germline V gene data show CDR1 as KGHSH and CDR2 as LQKENI. The CDR3 has 14 amino acids. The V gene end was trimmed by 3 bases and the J gene end by 4 bases; junction bases not matched to a gene: 2. CDR3 residues: CASSPGTGNQPQHF. The CDR3 nucleotides are TGTGCCAGCTCACCCGGGACAGGTAATCAGCCCCAGCATTTT.

The chain carries TRBV5-1 and TRBJ2-5; 8 bases map to TRBD1. The V gene end was trimmed by 4 bases and the J gene end by 4 bases; junction bases not matched to a gene: 6. The CDR3 sequence is 14 residues long. Germline CDR1 SGHRS, CDR2 YFSETQ. CDR3 sequence reads: CASSTGTGGETQYF. Here the CDR3 DNA reads TGCGCCAGCAGCACCGGGACAGGTGGAGAGACCCAGTACTTC.

This clone came up a few times. The V gene is TRBV30, the J gene TRBJ2-1; D perhaps matches TRBD2 (6 bases). V dropped 0 bases and J dropped 9 bases, with 12 bases sitting between them. Germline CDR1 and CDR2: GTSNPN and SVGIG (reference sequence). The CDR3 loop spans 13 amino acids. Here the CDR3 DNA reads TGTGCCTGGAGTGTAGCCAGAGCGGGTGAGCAGTTCTTC. It is translated as CAWSVARAGEQFF.

The rearrangement links TRBV5-4 to TRBJ1-4; the match to TRBD1 covers 10 bases. The CDR3 sequence is 13 residues long. V trimming: 0 bases; J trimming: 11 bases; junction bases outside the gene matches: 1. Germline-derived CDR1 and CDR2 are SGHNT and YYREEE (reference sequence). Here the CDR3 DNA reads TGTGCCAGCAGCTTGGAGGGACAGGGGAAACTGTTTTTT. As protein: CASSLEGQGKLFF.

The gene calls are TRBV6-1 and TRBJ2-3; TRBD1 matches at 9 bases. V shed 5 bases, J shed 6 bases, and the junction held 6 bases outside the gene matches. Germline V CDR1 and CDR2: MNHNS, SASEGT. This CDR3 has 14 residues. The chain's CDR3 is CASSRDRAYDTQYF. CDR3 coding DNA: TGTGCCAGCAGTCGGGACAGGGCATATGATACGCAGTATTTT.

This chain links TRBV7-6 with TRBJ2-7; 11 bases map to TRBD2. This CDR3 comprises 15 residues. The junction had 2 bases not matched to a gene; V was cut back by 1 base and J by 3 bases. Germline V gives CDR1 SGHVS, CDR2 FNYEAQ. The CDR3 reads CASSLGLAGFYEQYF. CDR3 in DNA: TGTGCCAGCAGCTTAGGACTAGCGGGATTCTACGAGCAGTACTTC.

The gene calls are TRBV28 and TRBJ1-1; D not resolved. Germline V gene data show CDR1 as MDHEN and CDR2 as SYDVKM. This CDR3 is 12 amino acids long. The ends were cut back, 4 bases at V and 4 bases at J, with 7 bases in the middle. The CDR3 protein is CASSYEGTEAFF. Written as DNA, the CDR3 is TGTGCCAGCAGTTACGAGGGCACTGAAGCTTTCTTT.

The V and J genes are TRBV11-2 and TRBJ2-5; 11 nucleotides line up with TRBD2. Germline CDR1 SGHAT, CDR2 FQNNGV. The CDR3 consists of 15 residues. With V trimmed by 5 bases and J by 5 bases, 7 bases remained unmatched. CDR3 sequence: CASSAGTSGSETQYF. The DNA of the CDR3 is TGTGCCAGCAGCGCAGGGACTAGCGGTTCGGAGACCCAGTACTTC. Full variable domain (outside the CDR3, taken from reference TRBV11-2 and TRBJ2-5): EAGVAQSPRYKIIEKRQSVAFWCNPISGHATLYWYQQILGQGPKLLIQFQNNGVVDDSQLPKDRFSAERLKGVDSTLKIQPAKLEDSAVYLCASSAGTSGSETQYFGPGTRLLVL.

This chain's CDR3 is CASRPDRGNTEAFF. The CDR3 DNA is TGTGCCAGCAGACCCGACAGGGGTAACACTGAAGCTTTCTTT. The V gene is TRBV6-5, the J gene TRBJ1-1; 8 bases agree with TRBD1. In germline, CDR1 is MNHEY, CDR2 SVGAGI. The CDR3 sequence is 14 residues long. Trimming cost V 6 bases and J 2 bases; bases outside gene matches: 5.

The J gene is TRBJ2-7, the V gene TRBV5-1; D is unclear. The V end was cut by 0 bases, the J end by 0 bases, with 7 bases between. Germline V lookup: CDR1 SGHRS, CDR2 YFSETQ. This CDR3 spans 14 amino acids. The CDR3 sequence is CASSLDLSSYEQYF. CDR3 bases: TGCGCCAGCAGCTTGGACTTAAGCTCCTACGAGCAGTACTTC.

The chain uses TRBV5-1 and TRBJ2-1; 7 bases fit TRBD1. The CDR3 runs to 13 residues. The germline gives CDR1 SGHRS, CDR2 YFSETQ. The trim removed 4 bases at V and 5 bases at J, leaving 3 bases unmatched. CDR3 region: CASSPGQHNEQFF. The CDR3 DNA reads TGCGCCAGCAGCCCGGGACAGCACAATGAGCAGTTCTTC. Based on the CDR3 plus reference TRBV5-1 and TRBJ2-1, the full variable domain is KAGVTQTPRYLIKTRGQQVTLSCSPISGHRSVSWYQQTPGQGLQFLFEYFSETQRNKGNFPGRFSGRQFSNSRSEMNVSTLELGDSALYLCASSPGQHNEQFFGPGTRLTVL.

V and J are TRBV10-2 and TRBJ2-2, with 7 nucleotides matching TRBD2. This CDR3 has 14 amino acids. Germline V gene data show CDR1 as WSHSY and CDR2 as SAAADI. Unmatched junction bases numbered 5, after V lost 3 bases and J lost 7 bases. In DNA form, the CDR3 reads TGCGCCAGCAGTGACTGGGGAGGGGTCGGGGAGCTGTTTTTT. Its translation is CASSDWGGVGELFF.

V usage is TRBV7-8 and J usage is TRBJ2-5; D uncertain. CDR1 and CDR2 from the germline V gene are SGHVS and FQNEAQ. The CDR3 length is 14 residues. V was shortened by 7 bases and J by 5 bases, with 17 bases between the two germline ends. The CDR3 bases are TGTGCCAGCACCAGCATGGGCCTATGGGAGACCCAGTACTTC. Translated: CASTSMGLWETQYF.

This clone has a single count. The CDR3 is CASSQAPGGGSSGNTIYF. CDR3 in DNA: TGCGCCAGCAGCCAAGCGCCCGGCGGGGGAAGCTCTGGAAACACCATATATTTT. V is TRBV4-1 and J is TRBJ1-3, with D possibly matching TRBD1 (5 bases). CDR1 is MGHRA, CDR2 YSYEKL, per germline. V lost 1 base, J lost 0 bases, and 16 bases lay in between. The CDR3 is made up of 18 amino acids.

The chain combines TRBV10-1 with TRBJ2-1, with 12 bases aligning to TRBD2. This CDR3 is 20 amino acids long. V was clipped by 4 bases and J by 0 bases; unmatched bases: 13. Germline lookup yields CDR1 WNHNN and CDR2 SYGVQD (reference sequence). In DNA form, the CDR3 reads TGCGCCAGCAGTGGCCAACTAGCGGGAGGAATTAAATCCTCCTACAATGAGCAGTTCTTC. It translates to CASSGQLAGGIKSSYNEQFF.